A selection of T cell receptor beta chains follows, all from one sample in a study of CXCR3-negative and CXCR3-positive naive CD8 T cells. TCRdb reprocessed the 5' RACE reads and reports one entry per CDR3 protein, with no DNA. The sample table sets out 100,000 to 150,000 distinct CDR3 sequences. Material: naive CXCR3- CD8+ T cells from blood. The receptor set was obtained from a human donor in good health. Some clones in this sample may be carry-over from other donors' samples. Each CDR3 is given with its conserved first and last residue.

J	V	CDR3
TRBJ1-2	TRBV12-3/TRBV12-4	CASSLGGYLHYGYTF
TRBJ2-7	TRBV7-6	CASSYDLSNVYEQYF
TRBJ2-7	TRBV29-1	CSVRGGTSYEQYF
TRBJ2-5	TRBV21-1	CASSTDFRTQYF
TRBJ2-7	TRBV11-2	CASSLAGGGATYEQYF
TRBJ2-7	TRBV29-1	CSVGLRQGPYEQYF
TRBJ1-2	TRBV29-1	CSQRDSYGYTF
TRBJ2-2	TRBV6-1	CASSEGETGVDTGELFF
TRBJ1-1	TRBV20-1	CSARDQTGENTEAFF
TRBJ2-3	TRBV28	CASSFWGADTQYF
TRBJ1-5	TRBV27	CASRWGPGQPQHF
TRBJ2-6	TRBV27	CASSFLLSGANVLTF
TRBJ1-1	TRBV29-1	CSVTGTGLETEAFF
TRBJ1-1	TRBV5-1	CASSLWGNEGNTEAFF
TRBJ2-7	TRBV5-1	CASSLYAGQGQEQYF
TRBJ2-5	TRBV21-1	CASSKGPDRREETQYF
TRBJ2-7	TRBV29-1	CSVESGLGYEQYF
TRBJ2-1	TRBV29-1	CSVAGEINNEQFF
TRBJ2-1	TRBV5-4	CASSERRLAVIKSRDNEQFF
TRBJ1-2	TRBV20-1	CSASPESRADGYTF
TRBJ2-1	TRBV6-2/TRBV6-3	CASRYSILADEQFF
TRBJ2-7	TRBV29-1	CSVEDIAGETYEQYF
TRBJ2-2	TRBV5-1	CASSLPQDRPNTGELFF
TRBJ2-7	TRBV11-2	CASSLTSWPEQYF
TRBJ1-5	TRBV15	CATSTTYPSNQPQHF
TRBJ2-5	TRBV6-1	CASSKDRLYQETQYF
TRBJ2-7	TRBV5-1	CASSLEISYEQYF
TRBJ2-2	TRBV29-1	CSVESGVFNTGELFF
TRBJ2-7	TRBV7-8	CASSLARLLSSYEQYF
TRBJ2-3	TRBV25-1	CASSEWGTSGATDTQYF
TRBJ2-5	TRBV29-1	CSVVRGPLPQETQYF